This TCR beta chain was observed in a study of response to subunit inactivated influenza vaccine. MiXCR, applied by TCRdb to the RT-PCR reads, yields one record per CDR3 protein. The sample contains 600,000 to 700,000 distinct CDR3 sequences, approximately 14% of which appear only once. Of note for this clonotype: Its target is not known.

Overall study findings and caveats: Each seasonal influenza vaccination, the authors suggested, recruits few new T cells.

The V and J ends lost 0 bases and 7 bases respectively, with 13 bases between them. Germline CDR1 reads SGHRS; CDR2 reads YFSETQ. This CDR3 region has 14 residues. This sequence joins TRBV5-1 and TRBJ1-2; the D gene is possibly TRBD1 (6 bases). The sample consisted of PBMCs from blood, taken roughly 2 weeks before vaccination. The TCR originated in a man aged 50-60 years who received an inactivated influenza vaccine. Here the CDR3 reads CASSLGTGMRGYTF. The CDR3, as DNA: TGCGCCAGCAGCTTGGGCACAGGGATGCGTGGCTACACCTTC.